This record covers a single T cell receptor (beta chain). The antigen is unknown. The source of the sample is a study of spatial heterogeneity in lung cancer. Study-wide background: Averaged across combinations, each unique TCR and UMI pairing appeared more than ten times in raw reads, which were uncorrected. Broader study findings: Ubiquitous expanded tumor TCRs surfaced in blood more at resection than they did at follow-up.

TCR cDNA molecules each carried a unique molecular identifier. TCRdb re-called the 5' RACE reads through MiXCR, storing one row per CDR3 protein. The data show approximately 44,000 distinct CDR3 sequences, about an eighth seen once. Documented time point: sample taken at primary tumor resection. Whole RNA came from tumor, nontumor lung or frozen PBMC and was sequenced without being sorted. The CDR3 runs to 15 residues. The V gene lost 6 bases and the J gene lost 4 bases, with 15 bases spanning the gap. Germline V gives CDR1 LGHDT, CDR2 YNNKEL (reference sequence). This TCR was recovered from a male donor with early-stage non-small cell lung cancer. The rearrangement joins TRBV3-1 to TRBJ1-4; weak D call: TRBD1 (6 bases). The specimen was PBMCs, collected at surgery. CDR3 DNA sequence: TGTGCCAGCAGATTACAGGGACGAAATAATGAAAAACTGTTTTTT. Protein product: CASRLQGRNNEKLFF.